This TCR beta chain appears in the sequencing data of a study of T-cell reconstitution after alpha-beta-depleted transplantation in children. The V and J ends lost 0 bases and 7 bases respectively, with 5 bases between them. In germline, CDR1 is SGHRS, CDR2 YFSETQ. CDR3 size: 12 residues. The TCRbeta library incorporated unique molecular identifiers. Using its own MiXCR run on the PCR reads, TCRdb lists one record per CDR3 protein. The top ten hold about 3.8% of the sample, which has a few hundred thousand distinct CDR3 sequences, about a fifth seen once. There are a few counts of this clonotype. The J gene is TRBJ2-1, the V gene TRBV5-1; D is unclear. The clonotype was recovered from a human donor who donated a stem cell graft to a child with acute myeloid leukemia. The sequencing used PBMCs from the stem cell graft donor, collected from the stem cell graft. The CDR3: CASSLDQNEQFF. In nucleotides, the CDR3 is TGCGCCAGCAGCTTGGATCAGAATGAGCAGTTCTTC.